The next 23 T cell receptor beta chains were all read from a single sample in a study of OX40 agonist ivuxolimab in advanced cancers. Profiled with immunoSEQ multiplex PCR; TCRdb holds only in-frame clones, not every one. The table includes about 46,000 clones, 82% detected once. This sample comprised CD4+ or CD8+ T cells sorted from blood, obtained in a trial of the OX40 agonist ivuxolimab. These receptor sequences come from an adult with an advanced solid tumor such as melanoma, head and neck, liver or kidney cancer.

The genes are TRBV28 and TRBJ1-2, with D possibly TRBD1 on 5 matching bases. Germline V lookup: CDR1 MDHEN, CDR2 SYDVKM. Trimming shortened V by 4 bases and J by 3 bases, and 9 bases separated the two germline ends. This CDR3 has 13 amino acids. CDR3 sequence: CASSSGQDYGYTF. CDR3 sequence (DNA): TGTGCCAGCAGTTCCGGACAAGACTATGGCTACACCTTC.

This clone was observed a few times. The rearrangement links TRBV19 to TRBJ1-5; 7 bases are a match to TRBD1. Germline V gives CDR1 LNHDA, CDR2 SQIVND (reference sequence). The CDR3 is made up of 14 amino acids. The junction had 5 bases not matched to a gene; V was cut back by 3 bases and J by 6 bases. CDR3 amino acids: CASSITGVGQPQHF. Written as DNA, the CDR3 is TGTGCCAGTAGTATCACAGGGGTTGGTCAGCCCCAGCATTTT.

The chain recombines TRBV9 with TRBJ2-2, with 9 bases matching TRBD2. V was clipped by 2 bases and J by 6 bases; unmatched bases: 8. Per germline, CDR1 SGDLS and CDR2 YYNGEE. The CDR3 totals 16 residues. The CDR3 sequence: CASSVDTSGLSGELFF. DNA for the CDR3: TGTGCCAGCAGCGTGGATACTAGCGGGTTGTCCGGGGAGCTGTTTTTT.

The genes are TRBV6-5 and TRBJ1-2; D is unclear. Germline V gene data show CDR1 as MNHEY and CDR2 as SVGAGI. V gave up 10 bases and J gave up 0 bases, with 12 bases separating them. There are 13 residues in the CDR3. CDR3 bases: TGTGCCACTCGGACCGTAGCTAACTATGGCTACACCTTC. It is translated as CATRTVANYGYTF.

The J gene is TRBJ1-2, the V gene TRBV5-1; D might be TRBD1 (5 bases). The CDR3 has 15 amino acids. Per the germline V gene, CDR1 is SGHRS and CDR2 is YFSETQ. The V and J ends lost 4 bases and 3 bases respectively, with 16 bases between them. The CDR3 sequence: CASSLGGTSDYGYTF. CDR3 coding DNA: TGCGCCAGCAGCCTTGGCGGGACCTCAGACTATGGCTACACCTTC.

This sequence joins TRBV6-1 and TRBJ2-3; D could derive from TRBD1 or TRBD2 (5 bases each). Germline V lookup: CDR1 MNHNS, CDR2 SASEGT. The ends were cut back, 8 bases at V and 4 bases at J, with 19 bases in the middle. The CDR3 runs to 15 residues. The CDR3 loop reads CASSAGTSWADTQYF. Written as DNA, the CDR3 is TGTGCCAGCTCTGCAGGGACCTCCTGGGCAGATACGCAGTATTTT.

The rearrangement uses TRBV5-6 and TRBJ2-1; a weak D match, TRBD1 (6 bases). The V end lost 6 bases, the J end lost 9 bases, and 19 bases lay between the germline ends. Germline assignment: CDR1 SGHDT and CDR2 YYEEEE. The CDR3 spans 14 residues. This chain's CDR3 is CASNTQGPRGEQFF. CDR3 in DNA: TGTGCCAGCAACACTCAGGGGCCTCGAGGTGAGCAGTTCTTC.

CDR3 loop: CASSLRRGNTEAFF. As DNA, the CDR3 is TGTGCCAGCAGTTTGCGTCGGGGGAACACTGAAGCTTTCTTT. The rearrangement joins TRBV6-5 to TRBJ1-1; no definite D call. Looked up from germline, CDR1 is MNHEY and CDR2 is SVGAGI. The ends were cut back, 4 bases at V and 1 base at J, with 10 bases in the middle. This CDR3 is 14 amino acids long.

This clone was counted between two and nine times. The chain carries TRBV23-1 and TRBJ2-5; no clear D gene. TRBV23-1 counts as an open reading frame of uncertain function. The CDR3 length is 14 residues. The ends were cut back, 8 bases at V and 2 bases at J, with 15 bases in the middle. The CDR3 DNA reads TGCGCCAGCGGACCGCAAGGTAAACAAGAGACCCAGTACTTC. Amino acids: CASGPQGKQETQYF.

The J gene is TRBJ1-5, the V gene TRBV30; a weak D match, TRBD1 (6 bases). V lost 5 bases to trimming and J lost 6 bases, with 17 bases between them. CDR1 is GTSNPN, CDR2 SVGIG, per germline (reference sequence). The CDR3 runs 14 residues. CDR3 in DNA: TGTGCCTGGGATGGACAGCGGGCGGGTCAGCCCCAGCATTTT. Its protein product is CAWDGQRAGQPQHF.

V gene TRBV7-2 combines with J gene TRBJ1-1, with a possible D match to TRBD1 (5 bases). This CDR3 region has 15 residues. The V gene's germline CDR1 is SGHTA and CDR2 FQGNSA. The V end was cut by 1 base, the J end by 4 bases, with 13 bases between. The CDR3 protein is CASSLEAQGGTEAFF. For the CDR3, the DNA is TGTGCCAGCAGCTTAGAGGCGCAGGGCGGCACTGAAGCTTTCTTT.

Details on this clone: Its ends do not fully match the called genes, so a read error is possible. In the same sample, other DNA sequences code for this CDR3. The CDR3 DNA sequence: TGTGCCAGCAGCGAAGACAGGGGAAACTATGGCTACACCTTC. It is translated as CASSEDRGNYGYTF. The chain is built from TRBV2 and TRBJ1-2; 8 bases align to TRBD1. The CDR3 runs to 14 residues. Looked up from germline, CDR1 is SNHLY and CDR2 is FYNNEI.

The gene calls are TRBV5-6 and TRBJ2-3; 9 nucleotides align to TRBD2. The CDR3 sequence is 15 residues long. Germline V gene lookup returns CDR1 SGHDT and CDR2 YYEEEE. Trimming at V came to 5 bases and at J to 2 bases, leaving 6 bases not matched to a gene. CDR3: CASSYAGGHTDTQYF. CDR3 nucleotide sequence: TGTGCCAGCAGTTATGCGGGGGGGCACACAGATACGCAGTATTTT.

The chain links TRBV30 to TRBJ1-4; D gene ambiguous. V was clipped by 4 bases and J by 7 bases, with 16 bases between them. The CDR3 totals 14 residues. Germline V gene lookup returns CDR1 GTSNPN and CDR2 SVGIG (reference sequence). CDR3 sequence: CAWTMGGLTEKLFF. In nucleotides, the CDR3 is TGTGCCTGGACCATGGGTGGGTTGACTGAAAAACTGTTTTTT.

Written as DNA, the CDR3 is TGTGCCAGCCCCCGGAGGGGGGAGACCGGGGAGCTGTTTTTT. This gives the protein CASPRRGETGELFF. The gene calls are TRBV7-9 and TRBJ2-2; either TRBD1 or TRBD2 may supply D (6 bases each). V lost 8 bases and J 5 bases, leaving 15 bases between the germline ends. This CDR3 comprises 14 residues. Germline V lookup: CDR1 SEHNR, CDR2 FQNEAQ (reference sequence).

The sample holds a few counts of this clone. CDR3 nucleotide sequence: TGTGCCTGGCACGGGGGAGGATCAACCTTC. Protein product: CAWHGGGSTF. The rearrangement uses TRBV30 and TRBJ1-2, with D possibly TRBD1 on 5 matching bases. The length of the CDR3 is 10 residues. The germline gives CDR1 GTSNPN, CDR2 SVGIG (reference sequence). V was pared by 5 bases and J by 14 bases, with 15 bases between.

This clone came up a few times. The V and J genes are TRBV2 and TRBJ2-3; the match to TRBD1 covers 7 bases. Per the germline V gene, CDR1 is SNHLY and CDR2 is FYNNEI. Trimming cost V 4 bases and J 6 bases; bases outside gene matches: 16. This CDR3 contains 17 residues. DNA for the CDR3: TGTGCCAGCAGTGCCCGACTACAGGGGTCTTTCGGGGATACGCAGTATTTT. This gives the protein CASSARLQGSFGDTQYF.

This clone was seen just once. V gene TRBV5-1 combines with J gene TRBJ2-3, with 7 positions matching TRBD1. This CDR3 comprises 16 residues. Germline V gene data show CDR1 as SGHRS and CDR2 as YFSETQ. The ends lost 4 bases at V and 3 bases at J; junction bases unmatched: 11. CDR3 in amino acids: CASSQSNKGATDTQYF. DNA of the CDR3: TGCGCCAGCAGCCAAAGTAATAAGGGGGCGACAGATACGCAGTATTTT.

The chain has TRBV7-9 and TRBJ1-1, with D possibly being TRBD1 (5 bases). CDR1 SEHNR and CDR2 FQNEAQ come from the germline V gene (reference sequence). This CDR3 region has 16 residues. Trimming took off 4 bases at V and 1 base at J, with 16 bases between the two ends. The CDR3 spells CASSSSLGGRNTEAFF. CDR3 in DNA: TGTGCCAGCAGCTCTTCTCTCGGGGGAAGGAACACTGAAGCTTTCTTT.

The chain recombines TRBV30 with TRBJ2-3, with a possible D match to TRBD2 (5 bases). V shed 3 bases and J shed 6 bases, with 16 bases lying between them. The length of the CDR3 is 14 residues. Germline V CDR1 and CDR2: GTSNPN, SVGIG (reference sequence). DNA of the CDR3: TGTGCCTGGAGGTCCGTGGCGAGGGCGGATACGCAGTATTTT. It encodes CAWRSVARADTQYF.

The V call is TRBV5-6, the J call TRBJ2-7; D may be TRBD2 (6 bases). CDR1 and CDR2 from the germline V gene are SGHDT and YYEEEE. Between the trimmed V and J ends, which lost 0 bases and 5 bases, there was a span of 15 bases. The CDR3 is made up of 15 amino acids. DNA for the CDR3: TGTGCCAGCAGCTTGGCACTAGCTGAATGGCACGAGCAGTACTTC. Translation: CASSLALAEWHEQYF. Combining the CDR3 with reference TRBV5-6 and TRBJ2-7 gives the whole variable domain DAGVTQSPTHLIKTRGQQVTLRCSPKSGHDTVSWYQQALGQGPQFIFQYYEEEERQRGNFPDRFSGHQFPNYSSELNVNALLLGDSALYLCASSLALAEWHEQYFGPGTRLTVT.

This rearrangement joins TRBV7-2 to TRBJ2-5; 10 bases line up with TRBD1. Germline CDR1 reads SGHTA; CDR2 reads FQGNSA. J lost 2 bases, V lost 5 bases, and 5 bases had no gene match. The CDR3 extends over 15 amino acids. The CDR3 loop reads CASSRDRGQQETQYF. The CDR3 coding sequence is TGTGCCAGCAGCCGGGACAGGGGACAACAAGAGACCCAGTACTTC.

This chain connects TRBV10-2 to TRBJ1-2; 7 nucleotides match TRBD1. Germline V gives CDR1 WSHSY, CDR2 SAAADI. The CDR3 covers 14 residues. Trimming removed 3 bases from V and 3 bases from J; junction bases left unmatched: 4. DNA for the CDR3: TGCGCCAGCAGTGAACGACAGGGCTACTATGGCTACACCTTC. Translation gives CASSERQGYYGYTF.